Detailed here is one T cell receptor (beta chain). This specimen belongs to a study of blood T cell repertoires in COVID-19. At the level of the study: COVID-19 samples, acute and convalescent, were from the United States, Italy and Spain.

TCRdb keeps only in-frame clones here, not all; method: immunoSEQ multiplex PCR. The top ten clones hold over 2.5% of a sample with about 40,000 clones, about four fifths of them seen once. The TCR was taken from a woman aged 60-75 years with acute or convalescent COVID-19. The sequencing input was peripheral blood.

The CDR3 sequence: CASSEQTGLNTEAFF. DNA of the CDR3: TGTGCCAGCAGCGAACAGACAGGATTGAACACTGAAGCTTTCTTT. The rearrangement uses TRBV9 and TRBJ1-1, with TRBD1 as a possible D gene (6 bases). In germline, CDR1 is SGDLS, CDR2 YYNGEE. CDR3 length: 15 amino acids. Trimming left V 3 bases short and J 0 bases short, with 12 bases between.